This T cell receptor beta chain was sequenced during a study of cytomegalovirus exposure and HLA in healthy donors. Study results and limitations: It was approximately 160 TCR beta chains that were listed as cytomegalovirus-associated.

A multiplex PCR was run with 60 Vbeta primers and 13 Jbeta primers. Clones were read by immunoSEQ multiplex PCR, and TCRdb kept only the in-frame ones, dropping some. The sample lists roughly 54,000 clones, less than 85% occurring once. In its sample, this clone was seen once. Its matching antigen is unknown. The sequence was obtained from an older woman in good health and CMV-seropositive. The material sequenced was PBMCs.

The CDR3 loop is CASSPPGGVPSYNEQFF. CDR3 in DNA: TGTGCCAGCAGCCCCCCCGGCGGGGTTCCCTCCTACAATGAGCAGTTCTTC. V and J are TRBV11-2 and TRBJ2-1; D is perhaps TRBD2 (6 bases). This CDR3 has 17 amino acids. Germline V lookup: CDR1 SGHAT, CDR2 FQNNGV. V was shortened by 5 bases and J by 0 bases, with 17 bases between the two germline ends.